By share of the sample, the clone carrying this T cell receptor (beta chain) is medium-sized. Its antigen is still unknown. This CDR3 has 13 amino acids. The germline gives CDR1 SNHLY, CDR2 FYNNEI. Trimming cost V 8 bases and J 4 bases, with 14 bases left between them. Treatment reported: roughly 11-day PBMC culture with coronavirus spike peptide pools or control peptides (ViraFEST assay). The study sequenced cultured CD4+ T cell DNA using the Oncomine TCR Beta short-read assay. Via MiXCR, TCRdb re-called the PCR reads, giving one row per CDR3 protein. The data contain roughly 10,000 distinct CDR3 sequences, around 67% of them seen just once; the ten biggest clones take up 7.5% to 8%. This specimen comes from a study of vaccination and CD4 T cells after COVID-19. Study background: The peptides that stimulated the cells were overlapping spike peptides from SARS-CoV-2, HCoV-NL63, HCoV-OC43 and HCoV-229E. Study-level points and caveats: SARS-CoV-2-reactive clonotypes rose nonsignificantly, with the median going from roughly 21 to 40.

The TCR sequence derives from a human donor who had recovered from COVID-19. The chain has TRBV2 and TRBJ1-2, with D uncertain. Source material: CD4+ T cells from blood, cultured in vitro. The CDR3 protein is CASGLGIAYGYTF. In DNA form, the CDR3 reads TGTGCCAGCGGTTTGGGCATCGCCTATGGCTACACCTTC.